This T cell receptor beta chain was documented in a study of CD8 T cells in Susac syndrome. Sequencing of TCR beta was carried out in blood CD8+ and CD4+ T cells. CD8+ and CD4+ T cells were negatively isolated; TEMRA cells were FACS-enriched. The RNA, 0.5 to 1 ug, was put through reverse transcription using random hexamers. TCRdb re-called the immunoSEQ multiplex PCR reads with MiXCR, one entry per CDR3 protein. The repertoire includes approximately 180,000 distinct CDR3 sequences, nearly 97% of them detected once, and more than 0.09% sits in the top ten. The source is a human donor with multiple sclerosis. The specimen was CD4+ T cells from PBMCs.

The CDR3: CASSFLPTARTDTQYF. The DNA of the CDR3 is TGTGCCAGCAGTTTCCTCCCGACGGCGAGGACAGATACGCAGTATTTT. The chain uses TRBV6-2 or TRBV6-3 and TRBJ2-3; D unresolved. The CDR3 spans 16 residues. Germline V gene data show CDR1 as MNHEY and CDR2 as SVGEGT. V was clipped by 4 bases and J by 3 bases, with 17 bases between them.